This is a list of T cell receptor beta chains from one sample in a study of T cells in Graves' hyperthyroidism and ophthalmopathy. TCRdb processed the multiplex PCR reads anew with MiXCR; each CDR3 protein has one entry. The data contain about 640,000 distinct CDR3 sequences, less than 25% of them seen just once; the ten biggest clones take up around a third. The source material was blood. The receptors were sampled from a man aged 25 to 40 with Graves' ophthalmopathy. CDR3s include the opening cysteine and the closing phenylalanine or tryptophan. The order of the fields is CDR3 DNA, CDR3 protein, clone size, J gene, D gene, CDR3 length, V gene. D genes are given only for firm matches. Rows give clone size only sometimes, using once, few, many, or a class for an expanded clone.

TGTGCCAGCAGTTTATCGGGGTCGGGGGAGCAGTTCTTC,CASSLSGSGEQFF,many,TRBJ2-1,.,13,TRBV12-3/TRBV12-4
TGCGCCAGCAGCAAGCCGGGACAGGGAGTGGGTACTGAAGCTTTCTTT,CASSKPGQGVGTEAFF,few,TRBJ1-1,TRBD1,16,TRBV4-1
TGCAGTGCTAGCTTCGGGGGGAGGAGCAACAATGAGCAGTTCTTC,CSASFGGRSNNEQFF,few,TRBJ2-1,TRBD2,15,TRBV20-1
TGTGCCCCAGACTCCGGGACAGGGGGCAAAGAGCAGTACTTC,CAPDSGTGGKEQYF,few,TRBJ2-7,TRBD1,14,TRBV12-3/TRBV12-4
TGTGCCATCTCGGAGGGGAGGTCAGAAGAGACCCAGTACTTC,CAISEGRSEETQYF,.,TRBJ2-5,.,14,TRBV10-3
TGCGCCAGCAGCCCCTCTGTAGCGCCAAACGAGCAGTACTTC,CASSPSVAPNEQYF,few,TRBJ2-7,.,14,TRBV5-1
TGTGCCAGCAGTTTCCCGGGACAGGGGACCACTGAAGCTTTCTTT,CASSFPGQGTTEAFF,many,TRBJ1-1,TRBD1,15,TRBV28
TGTGCCAGCAGTGAATATTATACAGGTGACCTGATCTATGGCTACACCTTC,CASSEYYTGDLIYGYTF,few,TRBJ1-2,.,17,TRBV25-1
TGTGCCAGTAGTATAGAACCGACTAGCGGAGCCTACGAGCAGTACTTC,CASSIEPTSGAYEQYF,.,TRBJ2-7,TRBD2,16,TRBV19
TGTGCCAGCAGCCACTCCGAGGACAGGCCCACCTCCTACGAGCAGTACTTC,CASSHSEDRPTSYEQYF,few,TRBJ2-7,TRBD1,17,TRBV4-2
TGTGCCAGCAGTGAATTTATAGGGGGCCCGTTGGACACTGAAGCTTTCTTT,CASSEFIGGPLDTEAFF,few,TRBJ1-1,TRBD1,17,TRBV6-1
TGTGCCAGCAGACAGGGGACGATCCCCCAAGAGACCCAGTACTTC,CASRQGTIPQETQYF,many,TRBJ2-5,TRBD1,15,TRBV7-2
TGTGCCACCCACGGACGGGACGAGGGGGACTATGGCTACACCTTC,CATHGRDEGDYGYTF,few,TRBJ1-2,.,15,TRBV24-1
TGTGCCTGGAGTGGACAGGATGGTCAGCCCCAGCATTTT,CAWSGQDGQPQHF,.,TRBJ1-5,.,13,TRBV30
TGCGCCAGCAGCCAATACCGGGACAGGGGGGGCAATCAGCCCCAGCATTTT,CASSQYRDRGGNQPQHF,.,TRBJ1-5,TRBD1,17,TRBV4-1
TGTGCCAGCAGCCCTCGTCAGTCGGGAGCATATAATTCACCCCTCCACTTT,CASSPRQSGAYNSPLHF,.,TRBJ1-6,.,17,TRBV5-5
TGTGCCAGCTCCCTCGCCCGGGGAACCTACTACGAGCAGTACTTC,CASSLARGTYYEQYF,many,TRBJ2-7,.,15,TRBV28
TGTGCCAGCAAAGGGGGCGGCATTAATCAGCCCCAGCATTTT,CASKGGGINQPQHF,many,TRBJ1-5,TRBD1,14,TRBV12-3/TRBV12-4
TGTGCCAGCAGCCGGTCGGTAGGCCTTTCCTACGAGCAGTACTTC,CASSRSVGLSYEQYF,.,TRBJ2-7,.,15,TRBV7-2
TGTGCCAGCAGCCCTGGACTACCGAGTACCGGGGAGCTGTTTTTT,CASSPGLPSTGELFF,few,TRBJ2-2,.,15,TRBV3-1
TGTGCCAGCAGCCGCCGGGACAGGGGTTCCGAGCAGTACTTC,CASSRRDRGSEQYF,many,TRBJ2-7,TRBD1,14,TRBV11-2
TGCAGTGCTCCCAGGGACTCTAGTTACGAGCAGTACTTC,CSAPRDSSYEQYF,.,TRBJ2-7,.,13,TRBV20-1
TGTGCCATCAGCCAGACAGGGGGAACTGAAGCTTTCTTT,CAISQTGGTEAFF,.,TRBJ1-1,TRBD1,13,TRBV10-3
TGCGCCAGCAGCCAAGAGACAGGGGGTGACACTGAAGCTTTCTTT,CASSQETGGDTEAFF,.,TRBJ1-1,TRBD1,15,TRBV4-3
TGCAGTGCCACGGACAGAGAACAAGAGACCCAGTACTTC,CSATDREQETQYF,.,TRBJ2-5,.,13,TRBV20-1
TGTGCCTGGAGTGTACGCGGTTATCAGCCCCAGCATTTT,CAWSVRGYQPQHF,many,TRBJ1-5,.,13,TRBV30
TGTGCCAGCAGTTACGAGGGGTGGGGACAAGAGACCCAGTACTTC,CASSYEGWGQETQYF,.,TRBJ2-5,.,15,TRBV6-5
TGTGCCAGCAGCTCCGACTCGGGTGAGCAGTTCTTC,CASSSDSGEQFF,many,TRBJ2-1,.,12,TRBV11-3
TGTGCCAGCAGTTACGGAGACGCCGTAGGAGAGACCCAGTACTTC,CASSYGDAVGETQYF,.,TRBJ2-5,.,15,TRBV6-6
TGTGCCTGGAGCGTGCAGCCGTTAGCTAACTATGGCTACACCTTC,CAWSVQPLANYGYTF,few,TRBJ1-2,.,15,TRBV30
TGTGCCAGCAGCCCCGAGTGGGGGAATCAGCCCCAGCATTTT,CASSPEWGNQPQHF,many,TRBJ1-5,.,14,TRBV7-2
TGTGCCAGCAGTGACTATACCTTC,CASSDYTF,few,TRBJ1-2,.,8,TRBV2
TGTGCCAGCACCCTTGCCGGGACAGGGCGCACCGGGGAGCTGTTTTTT,CASTLAGTGRTGELFF,few,TRBJ2-2,TRBD1,16,TRBV7-9
TGCAGCGTTTATAGCGGGAGGGAGGTAGATACGCAGTATTTT,CSVYSGREVDTQYF,.,TRBJ2-3,TRBD2,14,TRBV29-1
TGTGCCAGCAGTGCCCTACAGGGTAGGTACGAGCAGTACTTC,CASSALQGRYEQYF,many,TRBJ2-7,.,14,TRBV28
TGTGCCAGCAGTCCGCAGGGCGTCACCGGGGAGCTGTTTTTT,CASSPQGVTGELFF,.,TRBJ2-2,.,14,TRBV6-2/TRBV6-3
TGTGCCATCCAAGGCGGGAGGGCCCATGACGAGCAGTACTTC,CAIQGGRAHDEQYF,few,TRBJ2-7,TRBD2,14,TRBV10-3
TGTGCCAGCGGACTTGGGGATGAGCAGTTCTTC,CASGLGDEQFF,many,TRBJ2-1,.,11,TRBV27
TGCAGTGCCCCACGTCCCAGGAGCTCCTACGAGCAGTACTTC,CSAPRPRSSYEQYF,once,TRBJ2-7,.,14,TRBV20-1
TGTGCCAGCAGCTCATTACGGAGCGGAGATCCCCCGCCAGATACGCAGTATTTT,CASSSLRSGDPPPDTQYF,few,TRBJ2-3,.,18,TRBV7-9
TGTGCCAGCAGTTATAGGGAGCAGGGATCCTACAATGAGCAGTTCTTC,CASSYREQGSYNEQFF,many,TRBJ2-1,.,16,TRBV28
TGTGCCAGCAGTATTGACAGATTCTACGAGCAGTACTTC,CASSIDRFYEQYF,.,TRBJ2-7,.,13,TRBV6-2/TRBV6-3
TGTGCCAGTAGTATAATGGGACCCGGGAATCAGCCCCAGCATTTT,CASSIMGPGNQPQHF,few,TRBJ1-5,.,15,TRBV19
TGTGCCAGCAGTCTAGCGATCAACACAGATACGCAGTATTTT,CASSLAINTDTQYF,.,TRBJ2-3,.,14,TRBV6-1
TGTGCCAGCAGCCTTAGCGGGAGCGAGGGGACCCAGTACTTC,CASSLSGSEGTQYF,many,TRBJ2-5,TRBD2,14,TRBV3-1
TGTGCCAGCAGCTCCCCCCGGAGGGGGGCGGTGACTAGTCCTCACGAGCAGTACTTC,CASSSPRRGAVTSPHEQYF,many,TRBJ2-7,.,19,TRBV11-2
TGTGCCAGCTCCCGCGGACAGGACCCCTACGAGCAGTACTTC,CASSRGQDPYEQYF,.,TRBJ2-7,TRBD1,14,TRBV18
TGCAGTGCTAGAAGGCCGGGAGATACCTACGAGCAGTACTTC,CSARRPGDTYEQYF,few,TRBJ2-7,.,14,TRBV20-1
TGCGCCAGCAGCTATCTTGGGGGACAGGGACAAGAGACCCAGTACTTC,CASSYLGGQGQETQYF,few,TRBJ2-5,TRBD1,16,TRBV5-1
TGTGCCAGCAGTACCTCCGGGACAGGGGAGTCCTACGAGCAGTACTTC,CASSTSGTGESYEQYF,.,TRBJ2-7,TRBD1,16,TRBV2
TGCAGTGCTAGAGCCCCGAGGTCCTACGAGCAGTACTTC,CSARAPRSYEQYF,many,TRBJ2-7,.,13,TRBV20-1
TGTGCCAGCAGTTACTCGACAGGGACAGAAAACACCGGGGAGCTGTTTTTT,CASSYSTGTENTGELFF,.,TRBJ2-2,TRBD1,17,TRBV6-5
TGTGCCAGCAGCTTAGGGAGTAGCGGGAGTACAGATACGCAGTATTTT,CASSLGSSGSTDTQYF,many,TRBJ2-3,TRBD2,16,TRBV11-2
TGCAGTGCTAGCTGGGTTTCGGGACTAGCGACCTACGAGCAGTACTTC,CSASWVSGLATYEQYF,.,TRBJ2-7,TRBD2,16,TRBV20-1
TGTGCCAGCACCCTGGGGGGCGCCGCAGAGGGCTACACCTTC,CASTLGGAAEGYTF,many,TRBJ1-2,.,14,TRBV28